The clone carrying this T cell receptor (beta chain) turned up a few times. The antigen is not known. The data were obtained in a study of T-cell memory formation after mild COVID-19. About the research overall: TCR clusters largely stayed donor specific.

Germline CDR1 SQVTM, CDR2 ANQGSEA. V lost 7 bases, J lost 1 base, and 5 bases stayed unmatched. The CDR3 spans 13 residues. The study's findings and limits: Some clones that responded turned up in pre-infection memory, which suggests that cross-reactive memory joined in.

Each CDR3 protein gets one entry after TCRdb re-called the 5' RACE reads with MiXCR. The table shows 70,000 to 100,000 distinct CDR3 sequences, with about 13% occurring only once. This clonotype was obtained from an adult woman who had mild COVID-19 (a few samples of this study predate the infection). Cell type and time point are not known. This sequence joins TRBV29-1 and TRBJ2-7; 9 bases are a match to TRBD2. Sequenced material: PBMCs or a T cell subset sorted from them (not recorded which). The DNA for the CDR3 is TGCAGCGCCTTAGCGGGAGCTTCCTACGAGCAGTACTTC. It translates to CSALAGASYEQYF.